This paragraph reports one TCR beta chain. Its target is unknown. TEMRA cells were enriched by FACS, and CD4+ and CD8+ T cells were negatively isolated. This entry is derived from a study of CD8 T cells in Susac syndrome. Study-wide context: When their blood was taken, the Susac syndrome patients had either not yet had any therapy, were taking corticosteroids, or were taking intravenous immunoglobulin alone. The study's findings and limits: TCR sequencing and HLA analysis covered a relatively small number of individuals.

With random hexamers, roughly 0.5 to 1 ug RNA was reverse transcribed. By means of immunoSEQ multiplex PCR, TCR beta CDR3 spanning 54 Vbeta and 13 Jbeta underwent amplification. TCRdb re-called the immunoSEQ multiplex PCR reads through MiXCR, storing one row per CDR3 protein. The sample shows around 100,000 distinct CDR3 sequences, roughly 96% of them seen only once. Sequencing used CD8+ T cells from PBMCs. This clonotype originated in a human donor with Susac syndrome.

This chain's CDR3 is CASSLIGGSYGYTF. CDR3 bases: TGTGCCAGCAGCCTGATCGGGGGATCCTATGGCTACACCTTC. The genes are TRBV11-1 and TRBJ1-2, with a weak D call TRBD1 (5 bases). V was shortened by 5 bases and J by 4 bases, with 14 bases between the two germline ends. The germline gives CDR1 SGHAT, CDR2 FQDESV (reference sequence). The CDR3 runs to 14 residues.